The sample holds a few counts of the clone carrying this T cell receptor beta chain. Its antigen remains unidentified. This specimen belongs to a study of CD8 T cell repertoires and HIV-1 epitope variants. Study as a whole: Separate wells received one of Twenty-five Gag or Nef variant peptides. Controls included no peptide, Ebola AY9 epitope, and a CMV, EBV, flu pool.

Profiling relied on immunoSEQ multiplex PCR, and the TCRdb table lists in-frame clones only, not all of them. The profile covers several thousand clones, with around 66% appearing a single time and approximately 39% taken by the ten largest. The source is a male donor with HIV. Material: cultured CD8+ T cells derived from PBMCs.

The chain's CDR3 is CASSDPTEDYGYTF. The CDR3 DNA reads TGTGCCAGCAGTGATCCGACTGAGGACTATGGCTACACCTTC. V gene TRBV25-1 combines with J gene TRBJ1-2, with D hard to call. CDR1 is MGHDK and CDR2 is SYGVNS in the germline V gene. The CDR3 runs to 14 residues. V was clipped by 3 bases and J by 3 bases, with 11 bases between them.